The T cell receptor beta chain described here comes from a study of a mutant IDH1 vaccine in newly diagnosed glioma. Across the whole study: Of treated patients, around 62% were men and approximately 40% women, averaging 40.4 years.

The repertoire was sequenced with immunoSEQ multiplex PCR; TCRdb's copy has only in-frame clones and lacks some. This table holds tens of thousands of clones, roughly 91% found once. With 6 bases clipped from V and 5 bases from J, the junction kept 6 bases outside the gene matches. The CDR3 covers 13 residues. Looked up from germline, CDR1 is LNHDA and CDR2 is SQIVND (reference sequence). Time point defined: week 47, end of study. The study gave 300 ug of mutant IDH1 20-mer peptide per vaccine dose, with topical imiquimod. Eight vaccinations went to patients in weeks 1, 3, 5, 7, 11, 15, 19, 23. A note on this clone: What it recognizes is unknown.

The origin of this receptor is a woman in her forties or fifties with glioma. The V and J genes are TRBV19 and TRBJ1-2; 7 bases line up with TRBD1. Material: PBMCs, obtained from a glioma patient whose treatment included an IDH1 peptide vaccine. The DNA of the CDR3 is TGTGCCAGTAGCCGGGACAGCGGGTATGGCTACACCTTC. Protein sequence: CASSRDSGYGYTF. The complete variable domain, with remaining parts taken from reference TRBV19 and TRBJ1-2, reads DGGITQSPKYLFRKEGQNVTLSCEQNLNHDAMYWYRQDPGQGLRLIYYSQIVNDFQKGDIAEGYSVSREKKESFPLTVTSAQKNPTAFYLCASSRDSGYGYTFGSGTRLTVV.